Listed here are 29 T cell receptor beta chains from one sample, sequenced in a study of T cell changes during pregnancy in multiple sclerosis (dated by TCRdb to about 2019). Libraries were prepared through the immunoSEQ multiplex PCR assay. TCRdb re-hosts the immuneACCESS table, in-frame sequences only. Its copies lack some clones; in the studies checked, an unresolved V gene accounts for under half of them, and the cause for the rest is not known. The sample table shows approximately 92,000 clones, and 80% to 95% are seen once. The ten largest account for approximately 1.5% of the sample. The sequenced sample was peripheral blood, obtained in the first trimester of pregnancy. The receptors were sampled from a female donor with multiple sclerosis, enrolled in a pregnancy study.

Here the CDR3 reads CASSLLRPSDLNTEAFF. In DNA form, the CDR3 reads TGCGCCAGCAGCTTGCTCAGGCCCAGTGACCTCAACACTGAAGCTTTCTTT. This chain links TRBV5-1 with TRBJ1-1; no clear D gene. The germline V and J ends were trimmed by 1 base and 2 bases, with 18 bases remaining between them. This CDR3 has 17 residues. Germline loops: CDR1 SGHRS, CDR2 YFSETQ. The variable domain in full, completed from reference TRBV5-1 and TRBJ1-1, reads KAGVTQTPRYLIKTRGQQVTLSCSPISGHRSVSWYQQTPGQGLQFLFEYFSETQRNKGNFPGRFSGRQFSNSRSEMNVSTLELGDSALYLCASSLLRPSDLNTEAFFGQGTRLTVV.

The CDR3 region is CASSETAGGRADEQFF. The CDR3 bases are TGTGCCAGCAGTGAAACAGCGGGAGGGAGGGCTGATGAGCAGTTCTTC. V gene TRBV2 combines with J gene TRBJ2-1; 10 nucleotides agree with TRBD2. This CDR3 contains 16 residues. Germline CDR1 is SNHLY and CDR2 is FYNNEI. With V trimmed by 2 bases and J by 8 bases, 9 bases remained unmatched.

V usage is TRBV2 and J usage is TRBJ2-1, with D perhaps matching TRBD1 (6 bases). Germline V CDR1 and CDR2: SNHLY, FYNNEI. V lost 6 bases and J lost 10, with 13 bases in between. The CDR3 is 12 amino acids. The CDR3 DNA follows: TGTGCCAGCAGGAGGGGGATTGTGGAGCAGTTCTTC. This gives the protein CASRRGIVEQFF.

The CDR3 bases are TGTGCCAGCAGTGATGGAAAGGGGTATCGCTACGAGCAGTACTTC. It translates to CASSDGKGYRYEQYF. The chain combines TRBV9 with TRBJ2-7, with TRBD1 as a possible D gene (5 bases). V gave up 5 bases and J gave up 3 bases, with 18 bases separating them. Germline lookup yields CDR1 SGDLS and CDR2 YYNGEE. The CDR3 runs to 15 residues.

This clone was observed once. The chain links TRBV5-1 to TRBJ2-7, with TRBD2 identical over 12 bases. The CDR3 has 15 residues. Per germline, CDR1 SGHRS and CDR2 YFSETQ. The V gene end was trimmed by 4 bases and the J gene end by 3 bases; junction bases not matched to a gene: 5. DNA for the CDR3: TGCGCCAGCAGCGCCAAGACTAGCGGGAGCTACGAGCAGTACTTC. Its translation is CASSAKTSGSYEQYF.

This clone showed up just a few times. The chain uses TRBV6-5 and TRBJ1-2; D is perhaps TRBD1 (6 bases). This CDR3 comprises 15 residues. The V gene lost 8 bases and the J gene lost 7 bases, with 23 bases spanning the gap. Germline-derived CDR1 and CDR2 are MNHEY and SVGAGI. The CDR3 loop is CASGRGGRFRSGYTF. The CDR3 nucleotides are TGTGCCAGCGGACGAGGGGGACGCTTTAGGAGTGGCTACACCTTC.

This clone was observed a single time. CDR3 in amino acids: CASSLANQETQYF. In DNA, the CDR3 is TGTGCCAGCAGCTTAGCCAATCAAGAGACCCAGTACTTC. The chain has TRBV13 and TRBJ2-5; D is unclear. In germline, CDR1 is PRHDT, CDR2 FYEKMQ (reference sequence). Trimming took off 1 base at V and 2 bases at J, with 5 bases between the two ends. This CDR3 has 13 residues.

The chain is built from TRBV18 and TRBJ1-1; tentatively, D is TRBD1 (5 bases). The CDR3 spans 15 residues. V was cut by 5 bases and J by 0 bases, with 13 bases left in between. CDR1 is KGHSH and CDR2 is LQKENI in the germline V gene. The CDR3 DNA sequence: TGTGCCAGCTCAGCGCAGGGCTCCATGAACACTGAAGCTTTCTTT. Translating gives CASSAQGSMNTEAFF.

V usage is TRBV5-4 and J usage is TRBJ2-4; 11 bases match TRBD2. Germline V gives CDR1 SGHNT, CDR2 YYREEE (reference sequence). This CDR3 region has 15 residues. V shed 4 bases, J shed 7 bases, and the junction held 7 bases outside the gene matches. The CDR3 coding sequence is TGTGCCAGCAGCCTTAGCGGGAGGGCCAGCAACATTCAGTACTTC. Protein sequence: CASSLSGRASNIQYF. The complete variable domain, with remaining parts taken from reference TRBV5-4 and TRBJ2-4, reads ETGVTQSPTHLIKTRGQQVTLRCSSQSGHNTVSWYQQALGQGPQFIFQYYREEENGRGNFPPRFSGLQFPNYSSELNVNALELDDSALYLCASSLSGRASNIQYFGAGTRLSVL.

V usage is TRBV5-1 and J usage is TRBJ2-7, with a possible D match to TRBD2 (6 bases). The CDR3 runs to 14 residues. Per the germline V gene, CDR1 is SGHRS and CDR2 is YFSETQ. The V gene lost 3 bases and the J gene lost 0 bases, with 10 bases spanning the gap. The CDR3 loop reads CASSSGLNSYEQYF. CDR3 DNA sequence: TGCGCCAGCAGCTCGGGACTCAACTCCTACGAGCAGTACTTC.

The rearrangement links TRBV4-1 to TRBJ1-1, with D perhaps TRBD1 (5 bases). The germline V and J ends were trimmed by 4 bases and 0 bases, with 9 bases remaining between them. Per germline, CDR1 MGHRA and CDR2 YSYEKL. The CDR3 totals 14 residues. The CDR3 nucleotides are TGCGCCAGCAGCCGGACGGACATGAACACTGAAGCTTTCTTT. Translation gives CASSRTDMNTEAFF.

The rearrangement joins TRBV7-8 to TRBJ2-5; 12 bases line up with TRBD2. The CDR3 sequence is 16 residues long. The ends lost 4 bases at V and 4 bases at J; junction bases unmatched: 7. CDR1 SGHVS and CDR2 FQNEAQ come from the germline V gene. The CDR3 region is CASSSRTSGKRETQYF. The DNA of the CDR3 is TGTGCCAGCAGCTCCCGGACTAGCGGGAAGAGAGAGACCCAGTACTTC.

This rearrangement joins TRBV11-3 to TRBJ2-2, with TRBD2 as a possible D gene (5 bases). Germline CDR1 and CDR2: SGHNT and YENEEA. This CDR3 has 13 amino acids. Deletions cut 3 bases from V and 6 bases from J, with 8 bases between. As DNA, the CDR3 is TGTGCCAGCAGCTTGGACTCGTCCGGGGAGCTGTTTTTT. This codes for CASSLDSSGELFF.

The chain recombines TRBV19 with TRBJ2-3; perhaps TRBD2 as D (7 bases). CDR1 and CDR2 from the germline V gene are LNHDA and SQIVND (reference sequence). V was clipped by 7 bases and J by 4 bases, with 12 bases between them. The CDR3 runs 13 residues. The CDR3 nucleotides are TGTGCCAGTAATCAGGGGAGGGCAGATACGCAGTATTTT. Its translation: CASNQGRADTQYF.

V gene TRBV5-6 combines with J gene TRBJ1-4, with a possible D match to TRBD1 (5 bases). Trimming pared 0 bases from V and 7 bases from J, leaving 16 bases between. The germline CDR1 and CDR2 sequences are SGHDT and YYEEEE. CDR3 size: 16 residues. CDR3 region: CASSLGPQGRTEKLFF. CDR3 in DNA: TGTGCCAGCAGCTTGGGGCCCCAGGGTCGGACTGAAAAACTGTTTTTT.

This rearrangement joins TRBV2 to TRBJ1-1, with 9 bases fitting TRBD1. The V gene's germline CDR1 is SNHLY and CDR2 FYNNEI. CDR3 size: 14 residues. Trimming took 3 bases from V and 5 from J; bases not matched to a gene: 4. The CDR3 DNA is TGTGCCAGCAGTGACACAGGGGGCTGGACTGAAGCTTTCTTT. It codes for CASSDTGGWTEAFF.

The gene calls are TRBV28 and TRBJ1-2; 8 bases align to TRBD1. Per germline, CDR1 MDHEN and CDR2 SYDVKM. The CDR3 consists of 13 residues. Unmatched junction bases numbered 5, after V lost 6 bases and J lost 5 bases. CDR3 sequence (DNA): TGTGCCAGCAGACCCGGGACAGGATATGGCTACACCTTC. Its protein product is CASRPGTGYGYTF.

The chain is built from TRBV5-1 and TRBJ2-7; possibly TRBD1 for D (6 bases). V gave up 7 bases and J gave up 1 base, with 18 bases separating them. Germline V gene data show CDR1 as SGHRS and CDR2 as YFSETQ. The CDR3 has 15 residues. The CDR3, as DNA: TGCGCCAGCTGCTGGACTTTACAGGGTTCCTACGAGCAGTACTTC. This encodes CASCWTLQGSYEQYF.

The CDR3: CASSFTTSGVYNEQFF. For the CDR3, the DNA is TGCGCCAGCAGCTTCACAACTAGCGGGGTATACAATGAGCAGTTCTTC. The chain is built from TRBV5-1 and TRBJ2-1; TRBD2 agrees at 10 bases. Germline CDR1 is SGHRS and CDR2 is YFSETQ. Trimming cost V 2 bases and J 4 bases; bases outside gene matches: 6. The CDR3 totals 16 residues. The full variable domain, with the rest looked up from reference TRBV5-1 and TRBJ2-1, is KAGVTQTPRYLIKTRGQQVTLSCSPISGHRSVSWYQQTPGQGLQFLFEYFSETQRNKGNFPGRFSGRQFSNSRSEMNVSTLELGDSALYLCASSFTTSGVYNEQFFGPGTRLTVL.

J is TRBJ1-2 and V is TRBV10-1; a weak D match, TRBD1 (6 bases). The germline V gene encodes CDR1 WNHNN and CDR2 SYGVQD (reference sequence). V lost 3 bases, J lost 4 bases, and 9 bases lay in between. The CDR3 has 13 residues. The DNA for the CDR3 is TGCGCCAGCAGTGACCAGACAGGCTATGGCTACACCTTC. It is translated as CASSDQTGYGYTF.

V usage is TRBV2 and J usage is TRBJ2-7; D is perhaps TRBD2 (6 bases). The CDR3 is made up of 15 amino acids. Germline V gene data show CDR1 as SNHLY and CDR2 as FYNNEI. Deletions cut 3 bases from V and 0 bases from J, with 12 bases between. The CDR3 here is CASSEGLASSYEQYF. CDR3 bases: TGTGCCAGCAGTGAGGGACTTGCAAGCTCCTACGAGCAGTACTTC.

The rearrangement links TRBV4-1 to TRBJ2-1, with 16 bases matching TRBD2. The CDR3 consists of 18 residues. Germline assignment: CDR1 MGHRA and CDR2 YSYEKL. V lost 4 bases to trimming and J lost 5 bases; unmatched junction nucleotides: 8. The CDR3 bases are TGCGCCAGCAGCCCGGGACTAGCGGGAGGGCCGTTCCACAATGAGCAGTTCTTC. This gives the protein CASSPGLAGGPFHNEQFF.

The chain employs TRBV5-4 and TRBJ2-2; 10 positions agree with TRBD2. The V gene end was trimmed by 0 bases and the J gene end by 2 bases; junction bases not matched to a gene: 4. Germline CDR1 reads SGHNT; CDR2 reads YYREEE (reference sequence). There are 17 residues in the CDR3. This CDR3 reads CASSLGASGRNTGELFF. As DNA, the CDR3 is TGTGCCAGCAGCTTGGGGGCTAGCGGGAGAAACACCGGGGAGCTGTTTTTT. The entire variable domain, with the rest obtained from reference TRBV5-4 and TRBJ2-2, is as follows: ETGVTQSPTHLIKTRGQQVTLRCSSQSGHNTVSWYQQALGQGPQFIFQYYREEENGRGNFPPRFSGLQFPNYSSELNVNALELDDSALYLCASSLGASGRNTGELFFGEGSRLTVL.

The V and J genes are TRBV6-1 and TRBJ1-2; D not resolved. The V gene's germline CDR1 is MNHNS and CDR2 SASEGT. The CDR3 covers 14 residues. The ends were cut back, 0 bases at V and 7 bases at J, with 12 bases in the middle. The CDR3 reads CASSEARPPGGYTF. CDR3 in DNA: TGTGCCAGCAGTGAAGCGAGACCCCCGGGTGGCTACACCTTC.

The CDR3 spells CASSVGGTSGSQEVGELFF. CDR3 DNA: TGTGCCAGCAGCGTAGGGGGGACTAGCGGGAGCCAGGAGGTCGGGGAGCTGTTTTTT. The genes are TRBV9 and TRBJ2-2, with TRBD2 identical over 14 bases. Germline values: CDR1 SGDLS, CDR2 YYNGEE. V lost 0 bases, J lost 7 bases, and 11 bases stayed unmatched. The CDR3 contains 19 residues.

The chain couples TRBV19 to TRBJ2-5; possible D gene TRBD1, 5 bases. There are 11 residues in the CDR3. Germline CDR1 is LNHDA and CDR2 is SQIVND (reference sequence). V lost 10 bases and J lost 4, with 10 bases in between. CDR3 residues: CATGYRETQYF. The CDR3 DNA sequence: TGTGCCACAGGGTATAGAGAGACCCAGTACTTC.

The CDR3 loop is CASKQNTEAFF. The DNA for the CDR3 is TGTGCCAGCAAACAGAACACTGAAGCTTTCTTT. The chain employs TRBV6-6 and TRBJ1-1; D ambiguous. The germline V and J ends were trimmed by 7 bases and 1 base, with 4 bases remaining between them. Germline assignment: CDR1 MNHNY and CDR2 SVGAGI (reference sequence). The length of the CDR3 is 11 residues.

The chain links TRBV19 to TRBJ2-7; a possible D gene is TRBD2 (5 bases). V was clipped by 6 bases and J by 5 bases, with 11 bases between them. This CDR3 comprises 12 residues. Germline V lookup: CDR1 LNHDA, CDR2 SQIVND (reference sequence). CDR3 loop: CASRNDYNEQYF. CDR3 DNA sequence: TGTGCCAGTAGGAACGACTACAACGAGCAGTACTTC.

In regard to this clone: At the DNA level, this CDR3 is encoded by other sequences in the same sample as well. This rearrangement joins TRBV7-9 to TRBJ2-7; possibly TRBD1 for D (5 bases). CDR1 is SEHNR and CDR2 is FQNEAQ in the germline V gene (reference sequence). CDR3 size: 12 residues. The V end was cut by 2 bases, the J end by 5 bases, with 7 bases between. In DNA form, the CDR3 reads TGTGCCAGCAGCTTAACAGGTGACGAGCAGTACTTC. It translates to CASSLTGDEQYF.